This TCR beta chain came from a study of blood T cell repertoires in COVID-19. Study overall: Both acute and convalescent COVID-19 samples were obtained from the United States, Italy and Spain.

This CDR3 is 14 amino acids long. V lost 5 bases and J 1 base, leaving 11 bases between the germline ends. Germline-derived CDR1 and CDR2 are SGHAT and FQDESV (reference sequence). The study recruited people aged about 18 to 95 years across more than 20 US areas. Data came from immunoSEQ multiplex PCR; TCRdb stores just in-frame clones and leaves some out. The repertoire holds a few hundred thousand clones, with 80% to 90% as singletons. V usage is TRBV11-1 and J usage is TRBJ1-1, with D maybe TRBD1 (5 bases). Sequencing was performed on PBMCs or T cells enriched from blood (not recorded which). This TCR came from a young woman who had recovered from COVID-19. CDR3 coding DNA: TGTGCCAGCAGCCATACCGGGGGGAACACTGAAGCTTTCTTT. This codes for CASSHTGGNTEAFF.